The 25 T cell receptor beta chains given below trace back to one sample, sequenced in a study of blood T cell repertoires in COVID-19. Libraries were prepared by immunoSEQ multiplex PCR; TCRdb keeps only in-frame clonotypes and omits some of them. The sample lists some 28,000 clones; less than 90% were seen once. Sequenced input: peripheral blood. Receptor source: a human donor in a cohort sampled during active COVID-19.

The chain is built from TRBV4-3 and TRBJ2-5; 7 nucleotides line up with TRBD2. Germline CDR1 reads LGHNA; CDR2 reads YSLEER. CDR3 size: 15 residues. V trimming: 2 bases; J trimming: 1 base; junction bases outside the gene matches: 4. The CDR3, as DNA: TGCGCCAGCAGCCAATCGCGGGGGACCCAAGAGACCCAGTACTTC. It encodes CASSQSRGTQETQYF.

The rearrangement links TRBV5-1 to TRBJ2-2; no clear D gene. Deletions cut 0 bases from V and 2 bases from J, with 11 bases between. Germline V gene lookup returns CDR1 SGHRS and CDR2 YFSETQ. This CDR3 has 16 amino acids. CDR3: CASSLVGHINTGELFF. In DNA form, the CDR3 reads TGCGCCAGCAGCTTGGTGGGCCACATAAACACCGGGGAGCTGTTTTTT.

The chain has TRBV12-3 or TRBV12-4 and TRBJ2-7; D not resolved. Trimming left V 3 bases short and J 6 bases short, with 9 bases between. The CDR3 runs 12 residues. For the CDR3, the DNA is TGTGCCAGCAGTTTCTTCTCGGGCGAGCAGTACTTC. This encodes CASSFFSGEQYF.

V gene TRBV11-3 combines with J gene TRBJ2-5; unclear D gene. The CDR3 extends over 16 amino acids. The germline V and J ends were trimmed by 5 bases and 5 bases, with 21 bases remaining between them. Per the germline V gene, CDR1 is SGHNT and CDR2 is YENEEA. Here the CDR3 DNA reads TGTGCCAGCAGCATATTTGGCGGCGGTTTCGGGGAGACCCAGTACTTC. It translates to CASSIFGGGFGETQYF.

This chain links TRBV6-6 with TRBJ2-3, with 9 bases fitting TRBD2. CDR3 length: 16 amino acids. The trim removed 5 bases at V and 1 base at J, leaving 7 bases unmatched. The germline gives CDR1 MNHNY, CDR2 SVGAGI (reference sequence). CDR3 DNA: TGTGCCAGCAGTACTATAGCGGGGGTGGGCACAGATACGCAGTATTTT. Its protein is CASSTIAGVGTDTQYF.

V is TRBV5-1 and J is TRBJ2-6, with D maybe TRBD1 (5 bases). Germline lookup yields CDR1 SGHRS and CDR2 YFSETQ. Trimming removed 2 bases from V and 0 bases from J, with 15 bases in between. The CDR3 is 18 amino acids. Here the CDR3 DNA reads TGCGCCAGCAGCTTAACCGCGCAGGGCAGCTCTGGGGCCAACGTCCTGACTTTC. Encoded protein: CASSLTAQGSSGANVLTF. Together with reference TRBV5-1 and TRBJ2-6, the CDR3 gives the full variable domain: KAGVTQTPRYLIKTRGQQVTLSCSPISGHRSVSWYQQTPGQGLQFLFEYFSETQRNKGNFPGRFSGRQFSNSRSEMNVSTLELGDSALYLCASSLTAQGSSGANVLTFGAGSRLTVL.

CDR3 sequence (DNA): TGTGCCACCCGGGACTTTCGGACTAATGAAAAACTGTTTTTT. It translates to CATRDFRTNEKLFF. V is TRBV19 and J is TRBJ1-4, with D perhaps matching TRBD1 (5 bases). The CDR3 contains 14 residues. Trimming cost V 10 bases and J 2 bases, with 14 bases left between them. CDR1 and CDR2 (germline): LNHDA, SQIVND (reference sequence).

The genes are TRBV13 and TRBJ1-2; 7 bases match TRBD1. With 1 base clipped from V and 4 bases from J, the junction kept 12 bases outside the gene matches. CDR1 and CDR2 (germline): PRHDT, FYEKMQ (reference sequence). The CDR3 length is 17 residues. The CDR3 DNA reads TGTGCCAGCAGCTTAGCGGTCGCAGGGGGGATTGGCTATGGCTACACCTTC. This codes for CASSLAVAGGIGYGYTF.

The chain combines TRBV18 with TRBJ2-2; D is unclear. CDR3 length: 12 residues. Germline-derived CDR1 and CDR2 are KGHSH and LQKENI. V gave up 3 bases and J gave up 4 bases, with 3 bases separating them. The CDR3 DNA reads TGTGCCAGCTCACCCCTCACCGGGGAGCTGTTTTTT. This sequence encodes CASSPLTGELFF.

J is TRBJ2-5 and V is TRBV2, with 10 nucleotides matching TRBD2. V dropped 3 bases and J dropped 5; count of bases not matched to a gene: 6. The CDR3 has 15 amino acids. Germline V CDR1 and CDR2: SNHLY, FYNNEI. In DNA form, the CDR3 reads TGTGCCAGCAGTGATCGAGCGGGGGGGCGGGAGACCCAGTACTTC. Its protein is CASSDRAGGRETQYF. The full variable domain, completed using reference TRBV2 and TRBJ2-5, is EPEVTQTPSHQVTQMGQEVILRCVPISNHLYFYWYRQILGQKVEFLVSFYNNEISEKSEIFDDQFSVERPDGSNFTLKIRSTKLEDSAMYFCASSDRAGGRETQYFGPGTRLLVL.

The chain uses TRBV9 and TRBJ2-6; TRBD2 aligns across 8 bases. V gave up 4 bases and J gave up 0 bases; unmatched junction bases: 6. The CDR3 sequence is 17 residues long. Germline V gene sequence: CDR1 SGDLS, CDR2 YYNGEE. CDR3: CASSPRGGLSGANVLTF. The CDR3 DNA reads TGTGCCAGCAGCCCCCGGGGGGGGCTCTCTGGGGCCAACGTCCTGACTTTC.

With respect to this clone: The identical CDR3 is also encoded by other nucleotide sequences in the sample. The chain carries TRBV9 and TRBJ2-7, with D possibly being TRBD1 (6 bases). V was cut by 0 bases and J by 4 bases, with 11 bases left in between. Germline V lookup: CDR1 SGDLS, CDR2 YYNGEE. This CDR3 has 14 residues. CDR3 in DNA: TGTGCCAGCAGCGTAGGCAGGGGAACGTACGAGCAGTACTTC. It is translated as CASSVGRGTYEQYF.

The rearrangement joins TRBV28 to TRBJ2-7, with 8 bases identical to TRBD1. After removal of 7 bases from V and 6 bases from J, the junction contained 8 bases not matched to a gene. The CDR3 is made up of 13 amino acids. Germline CDR1 reads MDHEN; CDR2 reads SYDVKM. CDR3 coding DNA: TGTGCCAGCACAGGACAGGGTGTTGGCGAGCAGTACTTC. Translated: CASTGQGVGEQYF.

J is TRBJ2-2 and V is TRBV11-3; D is perhaps TRBD2 (6 bases). This CDR3 is built from 16 residues. CDR1 and CDR2 from the germline V gene are SGHNT and YENEEA. V gave up 5 bases and J gave up 2 bases, with 15 bases separating them. The CDR3 DNA reads as TGTGCCAGCAGCCGAAGACTAGGACCAAACACCGGGGAGCTGTTTTTT. Protein: CASSRRLGPNTGELFF. Supplemented by reference TRBV11-3 and TRBJ2-2, the full variable domain reads EAGVVQSPRYKIIEKKQPVAFWCNPISGHNTLYWYLQNLGQGPELLIRYENEEAVDDSQLPKDRFSAERLKGVDSTLKIQPAELGDSAVYLCASSRRLGPNTGELFFGEGSRLTVL.

The chain links TRBV28 to TRBJ1-6; TRBD1 agrees at 7 bases. In germline, CDR1 is MDHEN, CDR2 SYDVKM. Trimming at V came to 7 bases and at J to 4 bases, leaving 10 bases not matched to a gene. The CDR3 covers 16 residues. CDR3 sequence: CASTPGQMRYNSPLHF. The CDR3 DNA is TGTGCCAGCACCCCGGGACAGATGCGTTATAATTCACCCCTCCACTTT.

The V call is TRBV9, the J call TRBJ1-1; TRBD1 matches 8 bases. This CDR3 is 17 amino acids long. With 4 bases clipped from V and 8 bases from J, the junction kept 19 bases outside the gene matches. Germline V CDR1 and CDR2: SGDLS, YYNGEE. CDR3 in amino acids: CASSISTGTGRYYEAFF. The CDR3 DNA follows: TGTGCCAGCAGCATTTCGACGGGGACAGGAAGATATTACGAAGCTTTCTTT.

This chain joins TRBV4-1 and TRBJ1-2; 8 nucleotides match TRBD1. The CDR3 covers 13 residues. Germline trimming cut 4 bases from V and 3 bases from J; bases unmatched to any gene: 1. Germline V CDR1 and CDR2: MGHRA, YSYEKL. The CDR3 region is CASSPTGDYGYTF. The DNA of the CDR3 is TGCGCCAGCAGCCCGACAGGGGACTATGGCTACACCTTC.

This chain connects TRBV5-6 to TRBJ1-1; D unclear. With 4 bases removed from V and 4 bases from J, the gap between germline ends came to 14 bases. CDR3 length: 14 residues. Germline lookup yields CDR1 SGHDT and CDR2 YYEEEE. CDR3 sequence: CASSLNLVSTEAFF. In DNA form, the CDR3 reads TGTGCCAGCAGCCTTAATCTGGTGAGCACTGAAGCTTTCTTT.

The sample holds a few counts of this clone. The chain recombines TRBV6-5 with TRBJ1-1; unclear D gene. Per the germline V gene, CDR1 is MNHEY and CDR2 is SVGAGI. The CDR3 loop spans 13 amino acids. V lost 2 bases to trimming and J lost 11 bases, with 15 bases between them. CDR3: CASSYHAAYAAFF. In nucleotides, the CDR3 is TGTGCCAGCAGTTACCACGCCGCGTACGCCGCTTTCTTT.

The CDR3 nucleotides are TGTGCCAGCAGCTCCGGCTGGGGGCTGGGGAACACTGAAGCTTTCTTT. Protein sequence: CASSSGWGLGNTEAFF. The genes are TRBV7-2 and TRBJ1-1; perhaps TRBD1 as D (6 bases). This CDR3 is 16 amino acids long. Germline CDR1 is SGHTA and CDR2 is FQGNSA. Trimming left V 4 bases short and J 1 base short, with 16 bases between.

This rearrangement joins TRBV27 to TRBJ1-2, with 8 bases lining up with TRBD1. Germline V CDR1 and CDR2: MNHEY, SMNVEV (reference sequence). V shed 5 bases, J shed 4 bases, and the junction held 6 bases outside the gene matches. This CDR3 has 14 residues. As DNA, the CDR3 is TGTGCCAGCAGTCCTCGGACAGGGATCTATGGCTACACCTTC. Translating it yields CASSPRTGIYGYTF.

The V gene is TRBV28, the J gene TRBJ2-1, with D possibly matching TRBD1 (6 bases). Trimming stripped 3 bases from V and 3 bases from J, with 18 bases between. The germline V gene has CDR1 MDHEN and CDR2 SYDVKM. The CDR3 is made up of 17 amino acids. The CDR3 DNA reads TGTGCCAGCAGTTTCCAAACCGGGACAACCAGCTACAATGAGCAGTTCTTC. Its translation: CASSFQTGTTSYNEQFF.

This clone appeared once. The V call is TRBV27, the J call TRBJ2-7; D unclear. V dropped 3 bases and J dropped 3 bases, with 12 bases sitting between them. There are 14 residues in the CDR3. Germline V gene sequence: CDR1 MNHEY, CDR2 SMNVEV (reference sequence). CDR3 sequence (DNA): TGTGCCAGCAGTTTCTTTCCAGGCCACTACGAGCAGTACTTC. Translation: CASSFFPGHYEQYF.

The V and J genes are TRBV6-5 and TRBJ1-2; D ambiguous. The CDR3 loop spans 14 amino acids. Trimming shortened V by 2 bases and J by 2 bases, and 9 bases separated the two germline ends. CDR1 MNHEY and CDR2 SVGAGI come from the germline V gene. The CDR3 nucleotides are TGTGCCAGCAGTTACGAGAGGAAGAACTATGGCTACACCTTC. This gives the protein CASSYERKNYGYTF.

This clone was picked up a small number of times. In DNA, the CDR3 is TGTGCCAGCAGCCCGGTCCATAATCAGCCCCAGCATTTT. It codes for CASSPVHNQPQHF. The chain combines TRBV7-3 with TRBJ1-5; D uncertain. Trimming removed 5 bases at V and 4 bases at J, with 9 bases between. The CDR3 length is 13 residues. CDR1 is SGHTA, CDR2 FQGTGA, per germline.